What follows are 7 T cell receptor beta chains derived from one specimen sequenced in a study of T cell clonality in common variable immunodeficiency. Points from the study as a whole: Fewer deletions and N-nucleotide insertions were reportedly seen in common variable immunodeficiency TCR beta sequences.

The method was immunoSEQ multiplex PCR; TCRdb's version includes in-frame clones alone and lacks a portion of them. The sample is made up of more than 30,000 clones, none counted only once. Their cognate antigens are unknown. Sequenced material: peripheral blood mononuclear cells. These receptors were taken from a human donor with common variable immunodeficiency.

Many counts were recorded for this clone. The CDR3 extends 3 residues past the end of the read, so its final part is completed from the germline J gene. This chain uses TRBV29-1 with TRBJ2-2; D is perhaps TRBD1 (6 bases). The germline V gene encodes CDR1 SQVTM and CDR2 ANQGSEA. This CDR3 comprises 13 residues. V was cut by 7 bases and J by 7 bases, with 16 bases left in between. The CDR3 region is CSAVRGLNGELFF. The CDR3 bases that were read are TGCAGCGCCGTGAGGGGGTTGAACGGGGAG.

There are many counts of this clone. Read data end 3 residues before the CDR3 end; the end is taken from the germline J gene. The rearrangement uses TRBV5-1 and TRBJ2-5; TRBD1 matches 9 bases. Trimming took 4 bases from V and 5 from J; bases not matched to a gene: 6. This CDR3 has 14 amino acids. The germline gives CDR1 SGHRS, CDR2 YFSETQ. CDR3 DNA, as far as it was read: TGCGCCAGCAGCCCTGGACAGGGGATTGAGACC. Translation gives CASSPGQGIET. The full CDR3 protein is CASSPGQGIETQYF.

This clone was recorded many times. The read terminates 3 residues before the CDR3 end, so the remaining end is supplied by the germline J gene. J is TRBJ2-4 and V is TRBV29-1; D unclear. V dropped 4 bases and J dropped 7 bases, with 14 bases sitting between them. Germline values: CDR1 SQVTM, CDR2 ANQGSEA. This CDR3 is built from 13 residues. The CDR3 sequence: CSVAESAANIQYF. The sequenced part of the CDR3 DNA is TGCAGCGTTGCGGAGTCGGCGGCCAACATT.

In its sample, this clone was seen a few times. CDR3 in amino acids: CASRQGAVDTQYF. CDR3 DNA, as far as it was read: TGTGCCAGTAGACAGGGGGCGGTAGATACG. V gene TRBV19 combines with J gene TRBJ2-3, with 9 positions matching TRBD1. The read comes to an end 3 residues before the CDR3 does, leaving the germline J gene to fill in the end. The V gene's germline CDR1 is LNHDA and CDR2 SQIVND (reference sequence). Trimming removed 6 bases from V and 5 bases from J; junction bases left unmatched: 3. The CDR3 length is 13 residues.

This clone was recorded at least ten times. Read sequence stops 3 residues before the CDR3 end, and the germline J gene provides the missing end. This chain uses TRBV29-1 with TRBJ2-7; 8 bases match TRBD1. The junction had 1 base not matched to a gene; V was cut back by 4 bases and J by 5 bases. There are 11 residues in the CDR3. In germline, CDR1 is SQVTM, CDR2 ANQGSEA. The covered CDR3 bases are TGCAGCGTTGGGACAGGGAACGAG. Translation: CSVGTGNE. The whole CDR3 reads CSVGTGNEQYF.

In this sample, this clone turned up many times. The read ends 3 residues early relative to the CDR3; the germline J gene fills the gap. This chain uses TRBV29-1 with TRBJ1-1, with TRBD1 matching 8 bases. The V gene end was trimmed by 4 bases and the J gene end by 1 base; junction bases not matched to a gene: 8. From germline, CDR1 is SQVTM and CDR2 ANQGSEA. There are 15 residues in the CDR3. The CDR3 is CSVAWAGGKNTEAFF. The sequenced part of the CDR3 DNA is TGCAGCGTTGCTTGGGCAGGGGGCAAGAACACTGAA.

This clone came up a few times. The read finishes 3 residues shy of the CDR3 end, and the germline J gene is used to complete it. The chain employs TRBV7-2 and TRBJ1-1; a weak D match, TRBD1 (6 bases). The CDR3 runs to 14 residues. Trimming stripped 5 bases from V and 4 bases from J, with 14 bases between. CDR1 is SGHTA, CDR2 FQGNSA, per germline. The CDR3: CASSIRGGGTEAFF. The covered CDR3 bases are TGTGCCAGCAGCATAAGAGGGGGGGGCACTGAA. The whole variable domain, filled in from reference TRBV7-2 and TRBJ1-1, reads GAGVSQSPSNKVTEKGKDVELRCDPISGHTALYWYRQSLGQGLEFLIYFQGNSAPDKSGLPSDRFSAERTGGSVSTLTIQRTQQEDSAVYLCASSIRGGGTEAFFGQGTRLTVV.